Listed here are 5 T cell receptor beta chains from one sample, sequenced in a study of blood T cell repertoires in COVID-19 (dated by TCRdb to the early 2020s). Libraries were made using the immunoSEQ multiplex PCR assay. As stored in TCRdb, this immuneACCESS dataset retains in-frame rearrangements with V and J assigned. A fraction of the clones does not appear; measured against another copy, unresolved V genes explain less than half of the discrepancy, and the remainder lacks a known reason. This sample comprises about 280,000 clones, about nine tenths of them detected only once. Approximately 10% of the sample is taken by the ten largest. The specimen sequenced was peripheral blood. These receptor sequences come from a woman in her twenties or thirties with COVID-19, enrolled during active disease.

This clone was recorded once. The CDR3 loop is CASSSRFRDRGNTGELFF. CDR3 coding DNA: TGTGCCAGCAGTTCCCGATTCCGGGACAGGGGAAACACCGGGGAGCTGTTTTTT. The J gene is TRBJ2-2, the V gene TRBV5-6, with 10 bases matching TRBD1. Per germline, CDR1 SGHDT and CDR2 YYEEEE. With 5 bases clipped from V and 2 bases from J, the junction kept 12 bases outside the gene matches. CDR3 length: 18 amino acids.

V and J are TRBV9 and TRBJ2-2; unclear D gene. The CDR3 is made up of 13 amino acids. Trimming left V 4 bases short and J 7 bases short, with 11 bases between. Per germline, CDR1 SGDLS and CDR2 YYNGEE. This CDR3 reads CASSLNSGGELFF. In DNA, the CDR3 is TGTGCCAGCAGCCTTAATTCGGGCGGGGAGCTGTTTTTT.

The J gene is TRBJ1-1, the V gene TRBV28, with a possible D match to TRBD1 (5 bases). Trimming removed 6 bases at V and 0 bases at J, with 8 bases between. In germline, CDR1 is MDHEN, CDR2 SYDVKM. The CDR3 contains 13 residues. This chain's CDR3 is CASRDSMNTEAFF. Here the CDR3 DNA reads TGTGCCAGCAGAGACAGTATGAACACTGAAGCTTTCTTT.

The chain recombines TRBV7-2 with TRBJ2-3; 7 nucleotides line up with TRBD1. The germline gives CDR1 SGHTA, CDR2 FQGNSA. V was clipped by 1 base and J by 1 base; unmatched bases: 2. The CDR3 extends over 15 amino acids. CDR3 sequence: CASSLVGQGTDTQYF. CDR3 sequence (DNA): TGTGCCAGCAGCTTAGTTGGACAGGGCACAGATACGCAGTATTTT.

V usage is TRBV7-9 and J usage is TRBJ2-7; D may be TRBD1 (5 bases). CDR3 size: 14 residues. V lost 5 bases and J 2 bases, leaving 13 bases between the germline ends. Germline V lookup: CDR1 SEHNR, CDR2 FQNEAQ (reference sequence). CDR3 nucleotides: TGTGCCAGCAGCCCCCCTCTGGGGCCCTACGAGCAGTACTTC. This codes for CASSPPLGPYEQYF.